What follows is one TCR beta chain and its context. The antigen remains unidentified. Germline CDR1 is SNHLY and CDR2 is FYNNEI. The CDR3 is made up of 18 amino acids. This sample is drawn from a study of T cells expressing NK-cell markers. Study as a whole: Repertoires of TCR beta were obtained from T cells sorted as CD3+CD56+NKG2C+, CD3+CD56+NKG2C- and CD3+CD56-NKG2C+. Regarding the study as a whole: Similarly, these clonotypes led the CD3+CD56-NKG2C+ fraction as well in a few donors.

TCRdb re-called the 5' RACE reads; every CDR3 protein appears as one record, without DNA. Its clone listing holds 300,000 to 450,000 distinct CDR3 sequences. J is TRBJ1-6 and V is TRBV2; TCRdb proposes TRBD1, but this gene call is untestable without DNA. This receptor was obtained from a man between 18 and 69 years old in good health. The source material was blood T cells: a sorted CD56 or NKG2C T cell subset, CD4+ or CD8+ T cells, or bulk PBMC T cells (not recorded which). The CDR3 sequence is CASSRFVRGSSYNSPLHF.